Included here is one TCR beta chain sequence, with context. Trimming left V 5 bases short and J 7 bases short, with 18 bases between. Germline CDR1 and CDR2: SGHAT and FQNNGV. This CDR3 comprises 15 residues. The data were taken from a study of blood T cell repertoires in COVID-19. At the level of the study: Material from acute and convalescent COVID-19 was sourced from the United States, Italy and Spain.

In the source study's methods: Scientists estimated how many nucleated cells there were by amplifying reference gene primers. Only in-frame clones appear in the TCRdb table, and some are missing; sequencing was by immunoSEQ multiplex PCR. The V and J calls and clone size are taken from that table; D and trimming were inferred from the DNA. The sample holds a few hundred thousand clones, about nine tenths seen once. Followed over time, Seattle patients had been enrolled while infection was active. Source material: peripheral blood. The receptor was derived from a woman aged 25-40 years with COVID-19, enrolled during active disease. J is TRBJ2-1 and V is TRBV11-2; D might be TRBD1 (7 bases). CDR3: CASSTQAAGGNEQFF. The CDR3 bases are TGTGCCAGCAGCACTCAAGCGGCAGGGGGGAATGAGCAGTTCTTC.